A selection of T cell receptor beta chains follows, all from one sample in a study of blood T cell repertoires in COVID-19. The repertoire was sequenced with immunoSEQ multiplex PCR; TCRdb's copy has only in-frame clones and lacks some. This sample has roughly 250,000 clones, with about 85% found just once. The sample comprised peripheral blood. The receptors here all came from a human donor with COVID-19, enrolled during active disease. The donor label of this sample is uncertain. CDR3s include the opening cysteine and the closing phenylalanine or tryptophan. D genes are given only for firm matches. Size is stated for part of the rows, as once, few or many counts, or as a class when the clone is expanded.

j_call,v_call,d_call,clone_size,cdr3_aa,cdr3_nt
TRBJ1-5,TRBV18,TRBD1,-,CASSPTHRGLGSQHF,TGTGCCAGCTCACCTACCCACAGGGGGTTGGGTTCCCAGCATTTT
TRBJ1-5,TRBV5-8,-,-,CASRGTRRPQHF,TGTGCCAGCAGGGGTACCAGGCGGCCCCAGCATTTT
TRBJ1-3,TRBV30,-,-,CAWSPLKGGGNTIYF,TGTGCCTGGAGTCCCTTGAAGGGAGGTGGAAACACCATATATTTT
TRBJ1-5,TRBV19,-,-,CASSITPQGNQPQHF,TGTGCCAGTAGTATAACCCCCCAGGGCAATCAGCCCCAGCATTTT
TRBJ2-5,TRBV5-1,TRBD2,-,CASSLLAGEETQYF,TGCGCCAGCAGCTTACTAGCGGGAGAAGAGACCCAGTACTTC
TRBJ1-2,TRBV20-1,-,-,CSASSLYGEGYTF,TGCAGTGCTAGTTCTTTATACGGGGAGGGCTACACCTTC
TRBJ1-1,TRBV7-9,TRBD1,-,CASSLGQGIVLDTEAFF,TGTGCCAGCAGCCTCGGACAGGGAATCGTCTTGGACACTGAAGCTTTCTTT
TRBJ1-2,TRBV2,-,-,CASNAGFNYGYTF,TGTGCCAGCAACGCGGGGTTCAACTATGGCTACACCTTC
TRBJ1-2,TRBV28,TRBD1,-,CASSLFGQGSRGYTF,TGTGCCAGCAGTTTATTCGGACAGGGGTCCCGTGGCTACACCTTC
TRBJ1-2,TRBV4-3,TRBD1,-,CASRQGSVDLYGYTF,TGCGCCAGCCGACAGGGGTCTGTGGACCTCTATGGCTACACCTTC
TRBJ1-6,TRBV27,TRBD1,-,CASSFSPGQINSPLHF,TGTGCCAGCAGTTTTTCGCCGGGACAGATTAATTCACCCCTCCACTTT
TRBJ1-2,TRBV10-3,TRBD1,-,CAISLSGTDYGYTF,TGTGCCATCAGTCTATCCGGGACAGACTATGGCTACACCTTC
TRBJ2-7,TRBV7-3,-,-,CASSLTSGSSYEQYF,TGTGCCAGCAGCTTAACTAGCGGATCATCCTACGAGCAGTACTTC
TRBJ2-1,TRBV28,TRBD2,-,CASSLVAGVPNEQFF,TGTGCCAGCAGTTTAGTAGCGGGAGTACCGAATGAGCAGTTCTTC
TRBJ1-2,TRBV5-6,TRBD1,once,CASSPGGQGSYGYTF,TGTGCCAGCAGCCCTGGGGGACAGGGGTCCTATGGCTACACCTTC
TRBJ1-6,TRBV5-1,-,-,CASSLSGVQYNSPLHF,TGCGCCAGCAGCTTGTCAGGGGTTCAATATAATTCACCCCTCCACTTT